Each of the 14 T cell receptor beta chains below was sequenced from the same sample in a study of response to subunit inactivated influenza vaccine. MiXCR, applied by TCRdb to the RT-PCR reads, yields one record per CDR3 protein. The sample comprises 550,000 to 600,000 distinct CDR3 sequences, approximately 12% of which are singletons, and roughly 10% rests with the top ten. The sample here was PBMCs from blood, taken on the day of vaccination. The source is a middle-aged man who received an inactivated influenza vaccine.

The V gene is TRBV20-1, the J gene TRBJ2-2; a possible D gene is TRBD2 (6 bases). This CDR3 spans 14 amino acids. Trimming left V 3 bases short and J 5 bases short, with 13 bases between. Germline-derived CDR1 and CDR2 are DFQATT and SNEGSKA (reference sequence). Here the CDR3 DNA reads TGCAGTGCTAGTCGACTAGTAAAGACCGGGGAGCTGTTTTTT. Its protein is CSASRLVKTGELFF.

The J gene is TRBJ2-3, the V gene TRBV4-3; either TRBD1 or TRBD2 may supply D (6 bases each). Looked up from germline, CDR1 is LGHNA and CDR2 is YSLEER. This CDR3 has 16 residues. V gave up 4 bases and J gave up 6 bases, with 20 bases separating them. The chain's CDR3 is CASSRTGARVGDTQYF. The CDR3 DNA reads as TGCGCCAGCAGCCGCACGGGGGCGCGAGTAGGGGATACGCAGTATTTT.

The chain joins TRBV20-1 to TRBJ1-1; D gene uncertain. V lost 5 bases to trimming and J lost 1 base, with 8 bases between them. The CDR3 sequence is 12 residues long. CDR1 and CDR2 (germline): DFQATT, SNEGSKA (reference sequence). CDR3 loop: CSAHKQNTEAFF. The CDR3 nucleotides read TGCAGTGCTCACAAGCAGAACACTGAAGCTTTCTTT.

V and J are TRBV10-1 and TRBJ2-7; TRBD2 might be the D (6 bases). V gave up 0 bases and J gave up 3 bases, with 15 bases separating them. Germline values: CDR1 WNHNN, CDR2 SYGVQD (reference sequence). The CDR3 loop spans 16 amino acids. The CDR3 DNA reads as TGCGCCAGCAGTGAGTCGAGGCGGGGACCTCACTACGAGCAGTACTTC. This codes for CASSESRRGPHYEQYF.

There are a few counts of this clonotype. The V and J genes are TRBV29-1 and TRBJ2-1; 9 bases fit TRBD2. V shed 3 bases and J 8 bases; nucleotides not matched to a gene: 8. The CDR3 consists of 14 residues. Germline V gene lookup returns CDR1 SQVTM and CDR2 ANQGSEA. The CDR3 sequence is CSVEGLAPSYEQFF. CDR3 sequence (DNA): TGCAGCGTTGAGGGACTAGCCCCTTCATATGAGCAGTTCTTC.

The chain joins TRBV20-1 to TRBJ2-7; 9 bases map to TRBD2. The J segment lost 2 bases and the V segment lost 3 bases, leaving 20 bases of the junction unmatched. Germline CDR1 DFQATT, CDR2 SNEGSKA (reference sequence). The CDR3 runs to 19 residues. CDR3 DNA: TGCAGTGCTAGTTTCTTGTGGGATTTTGGGGCGGGAGGGCCCTACGAGCAGTACTTC. Protein sequence: CSASFLWDFGAGGPYEQYF.

This rearrangement joins TRBV11-2 to TRBJ2-5, with a weak D call TRBD1 (7 bases). Germline V gives CDR1 SGHAT, CDR2 FQNNGV. CDR3 size: 15 residues. Trimming stripped 5 bases from V and 3 bases from J, with 16 bases between. The CDR3 reads CASSRRRGREETQYF. The CDR3 nucleotides are TGTGCCAGCAGCCGCCGGAGGGGGCGGGAAGAGACCCAGTACTTC.

The sample holds a few counts of this clonotype. The chain carries TRBV7-2 and TRBJ2-6, with 9 bases lining up with TRBD1. Germline V lookup: CDR1 SGHTA, CDR2 FQGNSA. With 6 bases clipped from V and 4 bases from J, the junction kept 10 bases outside the gene matches. The CDR3 is 17 residues long. The CDR3 loop is CASRRDRGLSGANVLTF. CDR3 bases: TGTGCCAGCAGACGAGACAGGGGGTTATCAGGGGCCAACGTCCTGACTTTC. The full variable domain, rest sourced from reference TRBV7-2 and TRBJ2-6, is GAGVSQSPSNKVTEKGKDVELRCDPISGHTALYWYRQSLGQGLEFLIYFQGNSAPDKSGLPSDRFSAERTGGSVSTLTIQRTQQEDSAVYLCASRRDRGLSGANVLTFGAGSRLTVL.

This clonotype was seen at least ten times. The J gene is TRBJ2-3, the V gene TRBV20-1; tentative D call: TRBD2 (6 bases). The CDR3 runs to 16 residues. From germline, CDR1 is DFQATT and CDR2 SNEGSKA (reference sequence). Trimming shortened V by 1 base and J by 2 bases, and 16 bases separated the two germline ends. The CDR3 DNA reads TGCAGTGCTAGAGTCGGGGTTGGAGGGTACACAGATACGCAGTATTTT. This sequence encodes CSARVGVGGYTDTQYF.

This clonotype was counted only a few times. J is TRBJ2-5 and V is TRBV20-1; TRBD2 agrees at 7 bases. Germline assignment: CDR1 DFQATT and CDR2 SNEGSKA (reference sequence). The CDR3 spans 13 residues. V was pared by 3 bases and J by 1 base, with 2 bases of the junction left unmatched. CDR3 DNA: TGCAGTGCTAGCGGGAGGAGCCAAGAGACCCAGTACTTC. It is translated as CSASGRSQETQYF.

There are a few counts of this clonotype. The rearrangement uses TRBV5-8 and TRBJ1-4; 7 nucleotides align to TRBD1. Germline V CDR1 and CDR2: SGHTS, YDEGEE. This CDR3 contains 15 residues. J lost 8 bases, V lost 4 bases, and 11 bases had no gene match. The CDR3 is CASSGRPGQREKLFF. The CDR3 DNA reads as TGTGCCAGCAGCGGGCGGCCGGGACAGCGGGAAAAACTGTTTTTT.

The chain uses TRBV7-2 and TRBJ1-5; D gene unclear. Trimming stripped 1 base from V and 2 bases from J, with 9 bases between. The CDR3 covers 15 residues. Germline CDR1 and CDR2: SGHTA and FQGNSA. The CDR3 region has the DNA TGTGCCAGCAGCTTAGTTAGCCAGGGCAATCAGCCCCAGCATTTT. This gives the protein CASSLVSQGNQPQHF.

This chain links TRBV30 with TRBJ2-7; D gene ambiguous. V lost 3 bases and J 1 base, leaving 10 bases between the germline ends. Germline V gene data show CDR1 as GTSNPN and CDR2 as SVGIG (reference sequence). There are 13 residues in the CDR3. CDR3 nucleotide sequence: TGTGCCTGGAGCCCGGGCGGATCCTACGAGCAGTACTTC. Its translation is CAWSPGGSYEQYF.

Only a few counts were recorded for this clonotype. The chain carries TRBV29-1 and TRBJ1-6, with D perhaps matching TRBD1 (6 bases). CDR3 length equals 13 residues. Germline CDR1 is SQVTM and CDR2 is ANQGSEA. Deletions cut 5 bases from V and 8 bases from J, with 13 bases between. The CDR3 DNA follows: TGCAGCGTTACACAGGGACCAGATTCACCCCTCCACTTT. Translating gives CSVTQGPDSPLHF. Drawing the rest from reference TRBV29-1 and TRBJ1-6, the complete variable domain is SAVISQKPSRDICQRGTSLTIQCQVDSQVTMMFWYRQQPGQSLTLIATANQGSEATYESGFVIDKFPISRPNLTFSTLTVSNMSPEDSSIYLCSVTQGPDSPLHFGNGTRLTVT.